Below are 9 T cell receptor beta chains sequenced from a single sample in a study of OX40 agonist ivuxolimab in advanced cancers. TCRdb keeps only in-frame clones here, not all; method: immunoSEQ multiplex PCR. Among about 60,000 clones listed, about 94% were seen once. The source material was CD4+ or CD8+ T cells sorted from blood, sampled in a trial of the OX40 agonist ivuxolimab. The receptors come from an adult with an advanced solid tumor such as melanoma, head and neck, liver or kidney cancer.

The V and J genes are TRBV15 and TRBJ2-7, with 10 bases fitting TRBD2. V trimming: 2 bases; J trimming: 1 base; junction bases outside the gene matches: 8. CDR1 is LNHNV, CDR2 YYDKDF, per germline (reference sequence). CDR3 size: 17 residues. CDR3 sequence reads: CATSRKLGTSASYEQYF. The CDR3 nucleotides read TGTGCCACCAGCAGAAAACTGGGGACTAGCGCTTCCTACGAGCAGTACTTC. Full variable domain (rest looked up from reference TRBV15 and TRBJ2-7): DAMVIQNPRYQVTQFGKPVTLSCSQTLNHNVMYWYQQKSSQAPKLLFHYYDKDFNNEADTPDNFQSRRPNTSFCFLDIRSPGLGDTAMYLCATSRKLGTSASYEQYFGPGTRLTVT.

V is TRBV5-6 and J is TRBJ2-7; D is unclear. This CDR3 spans 12 amino acids. Trimming left V 0 bases short and J 5 bases short, with 6 bases between. Germline values: CDR1 SGHDT, CDR2 YYEEEE. CDR3 bases: TGTGCCAGCAGCTTGGTGGGTAACGAGCAGTACTTC. Translated, it gives CASSLVGNEQYF.

The chain is built from TRBV5-6 and TRBJ2-5; possibly TRBD1 for D (6 bases). The CDR3 contains 13 residues. The V end lost 4 bases, the J end lost 2 bases, and 9 bases lay between the germline ends. From germline, CDR1 is SGHDT and CDR2 YYEEEE. The CDR3 DNA reads TGTGCCAGCAGCCAGGGGCCTCAAGAGACCCAGTACTTC. Its translation is CASSQGPQETQYF.

The chain carries TRBV7-6 and TRBJ1-2; the match to TRBD1 covers 8 bases. J lost 2 bases, V lost 4 bases, and 9 bases had no gene match. The CDR3 has 16 residues. Germline CDR1 SGHVS, CDR2 FNYEAQ. CDR3 protein: CASSYRTGQGNYGYTF. CDR3 DNA: TGTGCCAGCAGCTACCGAACCGGACAGGGAAACTATGGCTACACCTTC. Full variable domain (outside the CDR3, taken from reference TRBV7-6 and TRBJ1-2): GAGVSQSPRYKVTKRGQDVALRCDPISGHVSLYWYRQALGQGPEFLTYFNYEAQQDKSGLPNDRFSAERPEGSISTLTIQRTEQRDSAMYRCASSYRTGQGNYGYTFGSGTRLTVV.

The genes are TRBV2 and TRBJ2-2; 9 nucleotides align to TRBD1. In germline, CDR1 is SNHLY, CDR2 FYNNEI. The CDR3 is made up of 16 amino acids. V was clipped by 4 bases and J by 9 bases; unmatched bases: 12. CDR3 sequence reads: CASSGRHGTGYRELFF. CDR3 coding DNA: TGTGCCAGCAGTGGACGCCACGGGACAGGGTACCGGGAGCTGTTTTTT.

This sequence joins TRBV29-1 and TRBJ2-3, with 14 bases identical to TRBD2. After removal of 1 base from V and 4 bases from J, the junction contained 16 bases not matched to a gene. This CDR3 is 20 amino acids long. Germline CDR1 is SQVTM and CDR2 is ANQGSEA. Written as DNA, the CDR3 is TGCAGCGTTGAAGGTGGTGGACTAGCGGGAGGACGAGATTCTTCAGATACGCAGTATTTT. This translates into CSVEGGGLAGGRDSSDTQYF.

This chain links TRBV28 with TRBJ1-5; D call uncertain. The CDR3 extends over 12 amino acids. V was cut by 6 bases and J by 3 bases, with 6 bases left in between. Germline V gives CDR1 MDHEN, CDR2 SYDVKM. Here the CDR3 reads CASSRVNQPQHF. The CDR3, as DNA: TGTGCCAGCAGCCGAGTCAATCAGCCCCAGCATTTT.

The chain uses TRBV13 and TRBJ2-4, with 12 bases aligning to TRBD2. V lost 5 bases to trimming and J lost 1 base; unmatched junction nucleotides: 9. The CDR3 consists of 18 residues. Looked up from germline, CDR1 is PRHDT and CDR2 is FYEKMQ (reference sequence). The CDR3 nucleotides read TGTGCCAGCAGCCCCGGGACTAGCGGGCTTCGGGCCAAAAACATTCAGTACTTC. Its translation is CASSPGTSGLRAKNIQYF. The full variable domain, with the rest looked up from reference TRBV13 and TRBJ2-4, is AAGVIQSPRHLIKEKRETATLKCYPIPRHDTVYWYQQGPGQDPQFLISFYEKMQSDKGSIPDRFSAQQFSDYHSELNMSSLELGDSALYFCASSPGTSGLRAKNIQYFGAGTRLSVL.

The chain links TRBV7-9 to TRBJ2-7, with a weak D call TRBD1 (6 bases). Germline values: CDR1 SEHNR, CDR2 FQNEAQ (reference sequence). The CDR3 length is 13 residues. V lost 2 bases and J lost 2, with 7 bases in between. CDR3: CASSLRDTYEQYF. For the CDR3, the DNA is TGTGCCAGCAGCTTAAGGGACACCTACGAGCAGTACTTC.